Presented here are 20 T cell receptor beta chains from one specimen sequenced in a study of Ad26.COV2.S vaccination and SARS-CoV-2 variants. TCRdb keeps only in-frame clones here, not all; method: immunoSEQ multiplex PCR. Of roughly 350,000 clones detected, approximately 90% appear once; the ten largest clones hold approximately 5%. Treatment of the sample: roughly 20 received Ad26.COV2.S at low or high dose, single or two shots; 5 received placebo; per-sample allocation not given. Day 63 after the first vaccine or placebo injection was the time point for sampling. The sample consisted of peripheral blood, taken in a trial of Ad26.COV2.S vaccine versus placebo. These receptors came from a person aged 18-60 years who received the Ad26.COV2.S COVID-19 vaccine or a placebo.

The chain combines TRBV4-1 with TRBJ2-7; TRBD1 matches 7 bases. V dropped 2 bases and J dropped 6; count of bases not matched to a gene: 4. The CDR3 has 13 residues. Germline-derived CDR1 and CDR2 are MGHRA and YSYEKL. The chain's CDR3 is CASSQTTGFEQYF. The CDR3 DNA is TGCGCCAGCAGCCAAACGACAGGGTTCGAGCAGTACTTC.

This clone was seen a handful of times. The chain has TRBV4-2 and TRBJ1-2; D is possibly TRBD1 (5 bases). CDR3 size: 16 residues. Germline CDR1 reads LGHNA; CDR2 reads YNFKEQ. The germline V and J ends were trimmed by 0 bases and 2 bases, with 13 bases remaining between them. The CDR3 DNA sequence: TGTGCCAGCAGCCAAGAGGTTGCAGGGACGAACTATGGCTACACCTTC. It specifies CASSQEVAGTNYGYTF.

The rearrangement links TRBV18 to TRBJ2-7; D remains unclear. The V end lost 3 bases, the J end lost 7 bases, and 10 bases lay between the germline ends. The CDR3 covers 12 residues. The germline CDR1 and CDR2 sequences are KGHSH and LQKENI. The CDR3 sequence is CASSPSSEEQYF. As DNA, the CDR3 is TGTGCCAGCTCACCTAGTTCAGAGGAGCAGTACTTC. The variable domain in full, with the rest retrieved from reference TRBV18 and TRBJ2-7, is NAGVMQNPRHLVRRRGQEARLRCSPMKGHSHVYWYRQLPEEGLKFMVYLQKENIIDESGMPKERFSAEFPKEGPSILRIQQVVRGDSAAYFCASSPSSEEQYFGPGTRLTVT.

This chain uses TRBV27 with TRBJ2-1; either TRBD1 or TRBD2 may fit D (5 bases each). There are 11 residues in the CDR3. Germline V gene lookup returns CDR1 MNHEY and CDR2 SMNVEV (reference sequence). V shed 5 bases and J shed 8 bases, with 7 bases lying between them. The CDR3 protein is CASSLGDEQFF. CDR3 nucleotide sequence: TGTGCCAGCAGTCTGGGGGATGAGCAGTTCTTC.

The chain couples TRBV5-1 to TRBJ2-3, with 10 bases matching TRBD2. V shed 5 bases and J 4 bases; nucleotides not matched to a gene: 10. There are 16 residues in the CDR3. Germline assignment: CDR1 SGHRS and CDR2 YFSETQ. The CDR3 loop is CASSLLAGALADTQYF. As DNA, the CDR3 is TGCGCCAGCAGTCTCCTAGCGGGAGCGCTGGCAGATACGCAGTATTTT.

CDR3 DNA: TGTGCCAGCAGCTTAAAGGAGGGAGAGACCCAGTACTTC. It specifies CASSLKEGETQYF. The chain carries TRBV11-2 and TRBJ2-5, with a possible D match to TRBD2 (6 bases). CDR1 and CDR2 from the germline V gene are SGHAT and FQNNGV. Trimming cost V 2 bases and J 4 bases, with 8 bases left between them. The CDR3 loop spans 13 amino acids.

On this clone: This specimen includes other DNA sequences encoding the same CDR3. This chain joins TRBV9 and TRBJ1-4; 10 bases map to TRBD1. Germline values: CDR1 SGDLS, CDR2 YYNGEE. The V and J ends lost 1 base and 5 bases, in that order; junction bases with no gene match: 2. The CDR3 length is 15 residues. CDR3 nucleotides: TGTGCCAGCAGCGTACTGGGACAGGGGAATGAAAAACTGTTTTTT. Translation gives CASSVLGQGNEKLFF.

This sequence joins TRBV28 and TRBJ1-2; a weak D match, TRBD1 (5 bases). The CDR3 runs 16 residues. V lost 5 bases and J 2 bases, leaving 18 bases between the germline ends. Germline V CDR1 and CDR2: MDHEN, SYDVKM. CDR3 nucleotide sequence: TGTGCCAGCAGTCTAATACGTGGCAGGGACAACTATGGCTACACCTTC. This sequence encodes CASSLIRGRDNYGYTF.

The chain employs TRBV12-3 or TRBV12-4 and TRBJ2-3; TRBD2 might be the D (5 bases). The CDR3 contains 13 residues. V shed 5 bases and J shed 4 bases, with 10 bases lying between them. As DNA, the CDR3 is TGTGCCAGCAGTCCCTTGAGGGCAGATACGCAGTATTTT. It translates to CASSPLRADTQYF.

The V call is TRBV7-2, the J call TRBJ2-1; the match to TRBD2 covers 7 bases. CDR1 is SGHTA, CDR2 FQGNSA, per germline. There are 16 residues in the CDR3. V was pared by 5 bases and J by 7 bases, with 14 bases of the junction left unmatched. The CDR3: CASSPSAASGGNEQFF. The CDR3 DNA reads as TGTGCCAGCAGCCCCAGTGCGGCTAGCGGCGGTAATGAGCAGTTCTTC.

This sequence joins TRBV4-1 and TRBJ1-1; D is unresolved. The CDR3 runs 14 residues. CDR1 and CDR2 from the germline V gene are MGHRA and YSYEKL. Trimming took off 0 bases at V and 2 bases at J, with 7 bases between the two ends. The DNA for the CDR3 is TGCGCCAGCAGCCAAGATTTCTTAAACACTGAAGCTTTCTTT. It is translated as CASSQDFLNTEAFF.

The rearrangement joins TRBV5-1 to TRBJ1-1; possible D gene TRBD1, 5 bases. The CDR3 contains 13 residues. V was pared by 2 bases and J by 1 base, with 6 bases between. CDR1 and CDR2 from the germline V gene are SGHRS and YFSETQ. The CDR3 protein is CASSFQGNTEAFF. CDR3 DNA: TGCGCCAGCAGCTTCCAGGGGAACACTGAAGCTTTCTTT.

This sequence joins TRBV4-3 and TRBJ1-5; weak D call: TRBD1 (5 bases). V was pared by 2 bases and J by 5 bases, with 7 bases between. The CDR3 has 13 residues. CDR1 LGHNA and CDR2 YSLEER come from the germline V gene. The CDR3, as DNA: TGCGCCAGCAGCCAACAAGGGGATCAGCCCCAGCATTTT. It codes for CASSQQGDQPQHF.

The chain uses TRBV2 and TRBJ1-5; D possibly corresponds to TRBD1 (5 bases). V was clipped by 3 bases and J by 0 bases, with 12 bases between them. The CDR3 runs to 16 residues. CDR1 is SNHLY, CDR2 FYNNEI, per germline. In DNA form, the CDR3 reads TGTGCCAGCAGTGACTGGACACAGGATAGCAATCAGCCCCAGCATTTT. Translating it yields CASSDWTQDSNQPQHF.

The chain carries TRBV5-1 and TRBJ1-4; unclear D gene. The CDR3 has 13 amino acids. The V gene's germline CDR1 is SGHRS and CDR2 YFSETQ. Trimming pared 5 bases from V and 6 bases from J, leaving 11 bases between. CDR3 DNA sequence: TGCGCCAGCAGAGGCAGCTTACATGAAAAACTGTTTTTT. This sequence encodes CASRGSLHEKLFF. The full variable domain, its missing parts supplied by reference TRBV5-1 and TRBJ1-4, is KAGVTQTPRYLIKTRGQQVTLSCSPISGHRSVSWYQQTPGQGLQFLFEYFSETQRNKGNFPGRFSGRQFSNSRSEMNVSTLELGDSALYLCASRGSLHEKLFFGSGTQLSVL.

The J gene is TRBJ1-1, the V gene TRBV19, with 8 bases matching TRBD1. Unmatched junction bases numbered 8, after V lost 5 bases and J lost 0 bases. Germline CDR1 LNHDA, CDR2 SQIVND (reference sequence). The CDR3 loop spans 16 amino acids. CDR3 amino acids: CASSYRDRTMNTEAFF. The CDR3 DNA reads as TGTGCCAGTAGTTACCGGGACAGGACAATGAACACTGAAGCTTTCTTT.

The table lists this clone with a count of one. The chain recombines TRBV13 with TRBJ1-3, with 9 bases that match TRBD1. Germline trimming cut 0 bases from V and 4 bases from J; bases unmatched to any gene: 7. The CDR3 is made up of 17 amino acids. Germline CDR1 and CDR2: PRHDT and FYEKMQ (reference sequence). The CDR3 coding sequence is TGTGCCAGCAGCTTAGGGGACAGGGGCGCGTCAGGAAACACCATATATTTT. Translation gives CASSLGDRGASGNTIYF.

The chain combines TRBV10-3 with TRBJ2-7, with 13 bases that match TRBD2. This CDR3 spans 16 amino acids. The germline gives CDR1 ENHRY, CDR2 SYGVKD. The trim removed 4 bases at V and 9 bases at J, leaving 12 bases unmatched. The CDR3 loop reads CAISAGRTSGSGSQYF. The CDR3 DNA follows: TGTGCCATCAGTGCAGGGAGGACTAGCGGGAGTGGGTCGCAGTACTTC.

A single count supports this clone. V gene TRBV4-3 combines with J gene TRBJ1-5, with D perhaps matching TRBD1 (5 bases). Trimming removed 5 bases from V and 4 bases from J, with 9 bases in between. Germline V gives CDR1 LGHNA, CDR2 YSLEER. The CDR3 length is 13 residues. The CDR3 protein is CASSTGLNQPQHF. Written as DNA, the CDR3 is TGCGCCAGCAGCACGGGACTGAATCAGCCCCAGCATTTT.

The CDR3 is CAISESGRAAHNEQFF. Here the CDR3 DNA reads TGTGCCATCAGTGAGTCGGGGAGGGCGGCACACAATGAGCAGTTCTTC. V is TRBV10-3 and J is TRBJ2-1; 7 bases are shared with TRBD2. V gave up 0 bases and J gave up 5 bases; unmatched junction bases: 7. The CDR3 length is 16 residues. Germline lookup yields CDR1 ENHRY and CDR2 SYGVKD.